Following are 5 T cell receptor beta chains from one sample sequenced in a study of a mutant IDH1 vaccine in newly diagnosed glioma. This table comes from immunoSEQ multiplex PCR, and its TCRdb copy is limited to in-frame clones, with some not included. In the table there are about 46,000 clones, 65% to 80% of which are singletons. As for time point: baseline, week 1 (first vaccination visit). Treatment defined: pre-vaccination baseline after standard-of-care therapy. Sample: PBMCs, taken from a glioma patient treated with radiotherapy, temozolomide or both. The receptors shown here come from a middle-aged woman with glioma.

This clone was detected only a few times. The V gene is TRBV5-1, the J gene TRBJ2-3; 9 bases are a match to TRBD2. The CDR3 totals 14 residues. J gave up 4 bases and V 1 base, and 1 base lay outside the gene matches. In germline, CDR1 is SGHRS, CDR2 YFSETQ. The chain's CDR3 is CASSLLAGADTQYF. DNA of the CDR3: TGCGCCAGCAGCTTGTTAGCGGGGGCAGATACGCAGTATTTT.

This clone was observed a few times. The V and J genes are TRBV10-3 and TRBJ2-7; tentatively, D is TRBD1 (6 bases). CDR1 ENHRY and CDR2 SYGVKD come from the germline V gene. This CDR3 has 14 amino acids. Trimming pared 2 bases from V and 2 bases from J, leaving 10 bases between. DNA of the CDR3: TGTGCCATCAGTGAGGGGGGCCTCCCCTACGAGCAGTACTTC. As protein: CAISEGGLPYEQYF.

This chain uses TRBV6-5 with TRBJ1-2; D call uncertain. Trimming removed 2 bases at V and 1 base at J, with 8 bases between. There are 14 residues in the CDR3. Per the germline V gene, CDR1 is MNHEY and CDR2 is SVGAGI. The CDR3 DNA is TGTGCCAGCAGTTACACCTCGGTTAACTATGGCTACACCTTC. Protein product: CASSYTSVNYGYTF.

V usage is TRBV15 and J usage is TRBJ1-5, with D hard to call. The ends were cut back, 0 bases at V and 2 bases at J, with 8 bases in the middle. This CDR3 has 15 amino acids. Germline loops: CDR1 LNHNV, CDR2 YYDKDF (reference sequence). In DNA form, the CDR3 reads TGTGCCACCAGCAGAGATCGGGCACGCAATCAGCCCCAGCATTTT. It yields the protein CATSRDRARNQPQHF. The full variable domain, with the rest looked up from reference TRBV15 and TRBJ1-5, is DAMVIQNPRYQVTQFGKPVTLSCSQTLNHNVMYWYQQKSSQAPKLLFHYYDKDFNNEADTPDNFQSRRPNTSFCFLDIRSPGLGDTAMYLCATSRDRARNQPQHFGDGTRLSIL.

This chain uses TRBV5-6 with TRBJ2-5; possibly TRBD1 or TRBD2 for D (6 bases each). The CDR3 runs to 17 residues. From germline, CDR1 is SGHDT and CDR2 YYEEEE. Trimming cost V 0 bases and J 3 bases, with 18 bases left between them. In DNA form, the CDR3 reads TGTGCCAGCAGCTTGGAAATTAGTTACAGGGAGGAAGAGACCCAGTACTTC. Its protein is CASSLEISYREEETQYF.